These 10 T cell receptor beta chains originate from one sample sequenced in a study of early T cells in non-severe SARS-CoV-2 infection. TCRdb reprocessed the 5' RACE reads with MiXCR, giving one entry per CDR3 protein. The table has 32,000 or so distinct CDR3 sequences, more than 5.5% seen once; the top ten hold 4.8%. Sequencing used whole blood. The receptors here all came from an adult who was a healthcare worker with PCR-confirmed SARS-CoV-2 infection or an uninfected control (not recorded which).

The table lists this clonotype with many counts. The chain links TRBV12-3 or TRBV12-4 to TRBJ2-3; D gene ambiguous. Trimming cost V 2 bases and J 0 bases, with 9 bases left between them. The CDR3 contains 15 residues. CDR3 bases: TGTGCCAGCAGTTTACAGGCTCCTAGCACAGATACGCAGTATTTT. Translating it yields CASSLQAPSTDTQYF.

This clonotype was seen just once. J is TRBJ1-2 and V is TRBV6-6, with TRBD1 matching 8 bases. CDR1 is MNHNY, CDR2 SVGAGI, per germline (reference sequence). After removal of 7 bases from V and 8 bases from J, the junction contained 15 bases not matched to a gene. There are 15 residues in the CDR3. CDR3 in amino acids: CASKSSGQGVGGYTF. The CDR3 coding sequence is TGTGCCAGCAAGTCATCCGGACAGGGAGTTGGCGGCTACACCTTC.

This clonotype was observed many times. The chain combines TRBV11-3 with TRBJ2-2; no clear D gene. Trimming shortened V by 2 bases and J by 5 bases, and 3 bases separated the two germline ends. The CDR3 loop spans 12 amino acids. CDR1 and CDR2 (germline): SGHNT, YENEEA. The CDR3 loop is CASSLTTGELFF. For the CDR3, the DNA is TGTGCCAGCAGCTTAACTACCGGGGAGCTGTTTTTT.

At least ten counts were recorded for this clonotype. The V and J genes are TRBV29-1 and TRBJ2-1; the D is unclear. V shed 4 bases and J shed 0 bases, with 7 bases lying between them. The CDR3 extends over 13 amino acids. The germline gives CDR1 SQVTM, CDR2 ANQGSEA. The CDR3 DNA reads TGCAGCGTTGGATCGAGCTCCTACAATGAGCAGTTCTTC. Translating gives CSVGSSSYNEQFF.

This chain joins TRBV3-2 and TRBJ2-5; TRBD2 reflects the table's D call only, with no check against the DNA. TRBV3-2 represents a pseudogene. There are 14 residues in the CDR3. As DNA, the CDR3 is TGTGCCAGCAGCCAAGGAGTGGGAGCTGAGACCCAGTACTTC. Translating gives CASSQGVGAETQYF.

Ten or more counts support this clonotype. J is TRBJ2-7 and V is TRBV6-1; D may correspond to TRBD1 or TRBD2 (5 bases each). Germline CDR1 MNHNS, CDR2 SASEGT. Trimming shortened V by 4 bases and J by 3 bases, and 16 bases separated the two germline ends. The CDR3 has 15 amino acids. Here the CDR3 reads CASSALIGANYEQYF. CDR3 DNA: TGTGCCAGCAGTGCTTTGATCGGGGCCAACTACGAGCAGTACTTC.

This clonotype has a count of ten or more. The J gene is TRBJ2-3, the V gene TRBV5-3; tentatively, D is TRBD1 (6 bases). TRBV5-3 is an open reading frame whose function is uncertain. The V and J ends lost 0 bases and 0 bases respectively, with 8 bases between them. CDR3 length: 15 residues. CDR3 sequence: CARSLAGASTDTQYF. DNA of the CDR3: TGTGCCAGAAGCTTGGCAGGGGCTAGCACAGATACGCAGTATTTT.

The rearrangement links TRBV25-1 to TRBJ1-6; D is unresolved. The CDR3 is made up of 14 amino acids. CDR1 and CDR2 from the germline V gene are MGHDK and SYGVNS. V lost 0 bases and J lost 6, with 6 bases in between. DNA of the CDR3: TGTGCCAGCAGTGAATATTTGGGTAATTCACCCCTCCACTTT. Its protein is CASSEYLGNSPLHF.

At least ten counts were recorded for this clonotype. V usage is TRBV9 and J usage is TRBJ2-7; 7 nucleotides align to TRBD1. The CDR3 has 14 amino acids. Germline CDR1 and CDR2: SGDLS and YYNGEE. V lost 3 bases to trimming and J lost 2 bases; unmatched junction nucleotides: 5. CDR3 coding DNA: TGTGCCAGCAGCGCGGGACAGATGACCTACGAGCAGTACTTC. The encoded protein is CASSAGQMTYEQYF.

This clonotype showed up many times. The chain uses TRBV6-1 and TRBJ2-5, with 13 bases that match TRBD2. Per the germline V gene, CDR1 is MNHNS and CDR2 is SASEGT. The CDR3 has 16 amino acids. V dropped 1 base and J dropped 3; count of bases not matched to a gene: 2. CDR3 bases: TGTGCCAGCAGTGAAGTTGGGACTAGCGGGAAAGAGACCCAGTACTTC. Translating gives CASSEVGTSGKETQYF.